This T cell receptor (beta chain) was obtained from a study of cytomegalovirus exposure and HLA in healthy donors. Study summary: It was reported in a later analysis that the same platform had been used for the 120 or so validation repertoires as for the approximately 700 first-cohort repertoires.

The method was immunoSEQ multiplex PCR; TCRdb's version includes in-frame clones alone and lacks a portion of them. This sample carries under 200,000 clones, approximately 96% of them seen once, and the ten largest clones take approximately 0.97%. The CDR3 runs 16 residues. Germline-derived CDR1 and CDR2 are SGHAT and FQNNGV. Trimming at V came to 2 bases and at J to 7 bases, leaving 14 bases not matched to a gene. The sample comprised PBMCs. The rearrangement links TRBV11-2 to TRBJ2-7, with 7 bases identical to TRBD2. This sequence originates from a young woman in good health and CMV-seronegative. The CDR3 DNA sequence: TGTGCCAGCAGCTTACCCCCCCAGACTGGGCGGGGGGAGCAGTACTTC. Translation: CASSLPPQTGRGEQYF.